This T cell receptor (beta chain) comes out of a study of OX40 agonist ivuxolimab in advanced cancers. Overall study context: The dose-escalation group included hepatocellular carcinoma, melanoma, renal cell carcinoma and head and neck cancer. Three patients got partial responses; one had hepatocellular carcinoma and two had cutaneous melanoma.

Germline V gene data show CDR1 as MNHEY and CDR2 as SMNVEV (reference sequence). The V gene end was trimmed by 6 bases and the J gene end by 0 bases; junction bases not matched to a gene: 8. The CDR3 runs 16 residues. Comment on this clone: What it binds is unknown.

Overall study results and limits: Both CD4+ and CD8+ T cell populations in blood had undergone clonal expansion by week 6 at 0.1 to 3.0 mg/kg. On average, CD8+ T cells had more expanded clones than CD4+.

Using immunoSEQ multiplex PCR, the repertoire was profiled, and TCRdb retains in-frame clones only, with some absent. This sample carries approximately 15,000 clones, around 80% of them seen once, and the ten largest clones take about a third. The origin of this receptor is an adult with an advanced solid tumor such as melanoma, head and neck, liver or kidney cancer. V gene TRBV27 combines with J gene TRBJ1-2, with TRBD1 identical over 9 bases. Sequencing used CD4+ or CD8+ T cells sorted from blood, obtained in a trial of the OX40 agonist ivuxolimab. The chain's CDR3 is CASRPGQGFTNYGYTF. The CDR3 DNA reads as TGTGCCAGCAGACCGGGACAGGGATTTACTAACTATGGCTACACCTTC.